The rows below give T cell receptor beta chains drawn from one sample of a study of cytomegalovirus exposure and HLA in healthy donors. Clones were sequenced by immunoSEQ multiplex PCR, and TCRdb holds only the in-frame ones, with some missing. The data show roughly 280,000 clones, around 86% seen once. Source material: PBMCs. These receptors were obtained from a young woman in good health and CMV-seronegative. Each CDR3 is given with its conserved first and last residue. The D gene is left open where the match is weak. The size field is filled for only some rows; it gives once, few, many or a size class.

-	TRBV5-1	15	TRBJ2-7	-	CASIREPGRTYEQYF	TGCGCCAGCATTAGGGAGCCTGGACGGACCTACGAGCAGTACTTC
-	TRBV6-5	13	TRBJ2-7	-	CASSVQGQYEQYF	TGTGCCAGCAGCGTACAGGGTCAGTACGAGCAGTACTTC
-	TRBV10-2	15	TRBJ2-7	TRBD2	CASSDPGGSSYEQYF	TGCGCCAGCAGTGATCCGGGAGGATCCTCCTACGAGCAGTACTTC
-	TRBV30	17	TRBJ1-6	TRBD1	CAWSFRQGAGYNSPLHF	TGTGCCTGGAGTTTTCGGCAGGGGGCGGGATATAATTCACCCCTCCACTTT
-	TRBV19	13	TRBJ2-5	-	CASRGGNGETQYF	TGTGCCAGTAGAGGGGGAAACGGAGAGACCCAGTACTTC
-	TRBV5-1	14	TRBJ1-2	-	CASKSSDRDYGYTF	TGCGCCAGCAAGTCATCTGACAGAGACTATGGCTACACCTTC
-	TRBV6-6	12	TRBJ2-3	-	CASSGGTDTQYF	TGTGCCAGCAGTGGAGGGACAGATACGCAGTATTTT
once	TRBV29-1	15	TRBJ2-2	-	CSVATGTWNTGELFF	TGCAGCGTCGCAACCGGGACATGGAACACCGGGGAGCTGTTTTTT
-	TRBV4-1	15	TRBJ1-5	-	CASRGAWESNQPQHF	TGCGCCAGCAGGGGGGCCTGGGAAAGCAATCAGCCCCAGCATTTT
-	TRBV6-4	14	TRBJ2-1	TRBD2	CASSVSGSSYEQFF	TGTGCCAGCAGTGTGAGCGGGAGCTCGTATGAGCAGTTCTTC
-	TRBV7-9	11	TRBJ1-1	-	CASSSLPEAFF	TGTGCCAGCAGCTCCCTCCCTGAAGCTTTCTTT
-	TRBV7-8	16	TRBJ2-7	TRBD2	CASSLGASGTPYEQYF	TGTGCCAGCAGCTTAGGGGCTAGCGGGACCCCCTACGAGCAGTACTTC
-	TRBV6-6	14	TRBJ1-1	-	CASTPGGGNTEAFF	TGTGCCAGCACCCCCGGGGGGGGGAACACTGAAGCTTTCTTT
-	TRBV5-5	14	TRBJ1-4	TRBD1	CASSYDRVREKLFF	TGTGCCAGCAGCTATGACAGGGTGAGGGAAAAACTGTTTTTT
-	TRBV6-5	15	TRBJ2-7	-	CASSYSARMLTEQYF	TGTGCCAGCAGTTACTCGGCTAGGATGTTGACCGAGCAGTACTTC
-	TRBV14	14	TRBJ1-1	-	CASSQASGYTEAFF	TGTGCCAGCAGCCAAGCTTCAGGGTACACTGAAGCTTTCTTT
-	TRBV7-9	15	TRBJ1-2	TRBD1	CASRPRTGNRYGYTF	TGTGCCAGCAGACCGAGGACAGGGAATCGCTATGGCTACACCTTC
-	TRBV28	18	TRBJ1-5	-	CASSLFVRGSGGNQPQHF	TGTGCCAGCAGTTTATTTGTCCGAGGTTCGGGTGGCAATCAGCCCCAGCATTTT
-	TRBV5-1	14	TRBJ2-7	TRBD2	CASSSSGRGYEQYF	TGCGCCAGCAGCTCTAGCGGGAGAGGCTACGAGCAGTACTTC
-	TRBV21-1	13	TRBJ2-7	-	CASSKVGLANQYF	TGTGCCAGCAGCAAAGTTGGACTAGCTAATCAGTACTTC
-	TRBV13	13	TRBJ1-1	TRBD1	CASSQGQDPEAFF	TGTGCCAGCAGCCAGGGACAGGACCCTGAAGCTTTCTTT
-	TRBV6-5	13	TRBJ2-1	TRBD2	CASKTSGGVRQFF	TGTGCCAGCAAAACTAGCGGGGGGGTAAGGCAGTTCTTC
-	TRBV30	15	TRBJ2-2	-	CAWSAGKRMTGELFF	TGTGCCTGGAGTGCAGGGAAGAGGATGACCGGGGAGCTGTTTTTT
-	TRBV6-6	15	TRBJ1-2	-	CASSYEGSVNYGYTF	TGTGCCAGCAGTTACGAGGGCTCGGTTAACTATGGCTACACCTTC
-	TRBV11-2	15	TRBJ1-5	-	CASSFEGGSNQPQHF	TGTGCCAGCAGCTTTGAAGGGGGTAGCAATCAGCCCCAGCATTTT
once	TRBV5-1	17	TRBJ2-4	-	CASSITAGSYDKNIQYF	TGCGCCAGCAGCATCACCGCGGGAAGTTACGACAAAAACATTCAGTACTTC
once	TRBV5-8	17	TRBJ2-2	TRBD2	CASSLEEAGAITGELFF	TGTGCCAGCAGCTTGGAAGAGGCGGGAGCAATCACCGGGGAGCTGTTTTTT
-	TRBV30	14	TRBJ1-5	-	CAWSVPGSNQPQHF	TGTGCCTGGAGTGTACCGGGGAGCAATCAGCCCCAGCATTTT
-	TRBV30	13	TRBJ1-1	-	CAWEGHLNTEAFF	TGTGCCTGGGAGGGACACCTGAACACTGAAGCTTTCTTT
few	TRBV6-6	12	TRBJ2-5	-	CASSYSGETQYF	TGTGCCAGCAGTTACTCGGGCGAGACCCAGTACTTC
-	TRBV5-1	14	TRBJ2-2	-	CASTLTRSTGELFF	TGCGCCAGCACCCTAACTAGGAGCACCGGGGAGCTGTTTTTT
-	TRBV4-2	18	TRBJ2-3	TRBD2	CASSQSLGTSGRVDTQYF	TGTGCCAGCAGCCAATCCCTCGGGACTAGCGGGAGGGTAGATACGCAGTATTTT